Shown below are 16 T cell receptor beta chains from a single sample sequenced in a study of OX40 agonist ivuxolimab in advanced cancers. The assay was immunoSEQ multiplex PCR, and TCRdb's table has in-frame clones only and misses some. This sample carries 60,000 to 70,000 clones, approximately 80% of them seen once, and the ten largest clones take 5.5% to 6%. The sample in question was CD4+ or CD8+ T cells sorted from blood, obtained in a trial of the OX40 agonist ivuxolimab. These receptors were taken from an adult with an advanced solid tumor such as melanoma, head and neck, liver or kidney cancer.

This clone occurred once. The chain has TRBV15 and TRBJ1-1, with D tentatively TRBD1 (5 bases). The germline V gene encodes CDR1 LNHNV and CDR2 YYDKDF (reference sequence). Deletions cut 5 bases from V and 7 bases from J, with 17 bases between. CDR3 size: 14 residues. The DNA of the CDR3 is TGTGCCACCAGCCCACGTTTGGGGGGACTTGAAGCTTTCTTT. Its protein is CATSPRLGGLEAFF.

This clone was picked up one time. V usage is TRBV29-1 and J usage is TRBJ2-1; perhaps D is TRBD1 or TRBD2 (5 bases each). CDR1 is SQVTM, CDR2 ANQGSEA, per germline. Trimming stripped 0 bases from V and 10 bases from J, with 25 bases between. CDR3 length equals 17 residues. The CDR3, as DNA: TGCAGCGTTGAAGAAATTAATGGGACGGGTCCGATGGGCGAGCAGTTCTTC. Its protein is CSVEEINGTGPMGEQFF.

This chain uses TRBV28 with TRBJ1-5; TRBD1 might be the D (5 bases). The CDR3 extends over 18 amino acids. In germline, CDR1 is MDHEN, CDR2 SYDVKM. Trimming cost V 4 bases and J 0 bases, with 19 bases left between them. The CDR3 loop is CASSSNYRDLPSNQPQHF. In DNA form, the CDR3 reads TGTGCCAGCAGTTCAAATTACCGGGACTTACCTAGCAATCAGCCCCAGCATTTT.

This chain joins TRBV5-5 and TRBJ2-3, with D hard to call. Germline V gives CDR1 SGHKS, CDR2 YYEKEE (reference sequence). The V end was cut by 3 bases, the J end by 14 bases, with 22 bases between. The CDR3 contains 14 residues. The CDR3 loop reads CASSSQLGPTSPYF. CDR3 DNA sequence: TGTGCCAGCAGCTCCCAGCTGGGCCCCACATCGCCGTATTTT.

This clone is labeled medium-sized. The chain has TRBV28 and TRBJ2-7, with TRBD1 as a possible D gene (6 bases). Looked up from germline, CDR1 is MDHEN and CDR2 is SYDVKM. This CDR3 spans 12 amino acids. Deletions cut 6 bases from V and 4 bases from J, with 10 bases between. Here the CDR3 reads CASSTDSYEQYF. Written as DNA, the CDR3 is TGTGCCAGCAGCACGGACAGTTACGAGCAGTACTTC.

The chain joins TRBV10-1 to TRBJ2-3; D unresolved. Germline CDR1 reads WNHNN; CDR2 reads SYGVQD (reference sequence). V was clipped by 7 bases and J by 0 bases, with 14 bases between them. CDR3 length equals 15 residues. CDR3 DNA: TGCGCCAGCAACCCCCTGGGTCCTAGCACAGATACGCAGTATTTT. Translation: CASNPLGPSTDTQYF.

The V gene is TRBV30, the J gene TRBJ1-5; TRBD1 matches 9 bases. The CDR3 is made up of 14 amino acids. Trimming removed 1 base from V and 4 bases from J; junction bases left unmatched: 2. Germline values: CDR1 GTSNPN, CDR2 SVGIG (reference sequence). This CDR3 reads CAWSDGQGNQPQHF. As DNA, the CDR3 is TGTGCCTGGAGTGATGGACAGGGGAATCAGCCCCAGCATTTT. Together with reference TRBV30 and TRBJ1-5, the CDR3 gives the full variable domain: SQTIHQWPATLVQPVGSPLSLECTVEGTSNPNLYWYRQAAGRGLQLLFYSVGIGQISSEVPQNLSASRPQDRQFILSSKKLLLSDSGFYLCAWSDGQGNQPQHFGDGTRLSIL.

The chain combines TRBV4-3 with TRBJ1-1, with unresolved D. Germline values: CDR1 LGHNA, CDR2 YSLEER. Between the trimmed V and J ends, which lost 4 bases and 1 base, there was a span of 7 bases. There are 13 residues in the CDR3. The DNA for the CDR3 is TGCGCCAGCAGCCCCAACAAGAACACTGAAGCTTTCTTT. Its protein is CASSPNKNTEAFF.

This clone has a single count. V and J are TRBV5-3 and TRBJ2-7; D may match TRBD1 or TRBD2 (6 bases each). TRBV5-3 is an open reading frame, and its role is uncertain. This CDR3 has 14 amino acids. Deletions cut 2 bases from V and 3 bases from J, with 12 bases between. The CDR3 here is CARSFDGGGYEQYF. CDR3 coding DNA: TGTGCCAGAAGCTTTGATGGAGGGGGCTACGAGCAGTACTTC.

The rearrangement uses TRBV28 and TRBJ1-4; D gene uncertain. Looked up from germline, CDR1 is MDHEN and CDR2 is SYDVKM. CDR3 length: 13 residues. V was shortened by 2 bases and J by 3 bases, with 4 bases between the two germline ends. CDR3 nucleotides: TGTGCCAGCAGTTTAAGCCCTAATGAAAAACTGTTTTTT. Translating gives CASSLSPNEKLFF.

This chain links TRBV28 with TRBJ1-5, with D possibly matching TRBD1 (6 bases). Trimming removed 5 bases from V and 5 bases from J, with 19 bases in between. This CDR3 region has 16 residues. The germline gives CDR1 MDHEN, CDR2 SYDVKM. The CDR3 DNA reads TGTGCCAGCAGTACCAGATGGGGGGCCGTGGATCAGCCCCAGCATTTT. Amino acids: CASSTRWGAVDQPQHF.

This clone was seen only once. The rearrangement links TRBV10-1 to TRBJ2-2; D might be TRBD1 or TRBD2, each matching 5 bases. The V end was cut by 8 bases, the J end by 4 bases, with 14 bases between. CDR1 and CDR2 from the germline V gene are WNHNN and SYGVQD (reference sequence). The CDR3 spans 14 residues. In DNA form, the CDR3 reads TGCGCCAGCGGCGGTTCGGGGCCCACCGGGGAGCTGTTTTTT. Translating gives CASGGSGPTGELFF.

V gene TRBV27 combines with J gene TRBJ2-7; 9 bases are a match to TRBD1. Germline V lookup: CDR1 MNHEY, CDR2 SMNVEV (reference sequence). V lost 6 bases and J lost 3; bases outside the gene matches: 9. This CDR3 spans 15 amino acids. This CDR3 reads CASSMGTGGIYEQYF. CDR3 DNA sequence: TGTGCCAGCAGCATGGGAACAGGGGGCATCTACGAGCAGTACTTC.

This sequence joins TRBV7-9 and TRBJ1-4; 9 nucleotides match TRBD1. Germline V CDR1 and CDR2: SEHNR, FQNEAQ (reference sequence). Trimming removed 3 bases from V and 7 bases from J; junction bases left unmatched: 3. CDR3 length equals 14 residues. The CDR3 nucleotides are TGTGCCAGCAGCTTTACAGGGGGCGGTGAAAAACTGTTTTTT. Protein: CASSFTGGGEKLFF.

This rearrangement joins TRBV9 to TRBJ2-3, with TRBD1 as a possible D gene (7 bases). The CDR3 extends over 16 amino acids. The germline V gene encodes CDR1 SGDLS and CDR2 YYNGEE. The V gene lost 4 bases and the J gene lost 3 bases, with 18 bases spanning the gap. The chain's CDR3 is CASSREVAGGTDTQYF. CDR3 in DNA: TGTGCCAGCAGCCGAGAGGTGGCAGGGGGGACAGATACGCAGTATTTT.

J is TRBJ1-5 and V is TRBV28; TRBD1 aligns across 7 bases. This CDR3 contains 15 residues. V shed 1 base and J 6 bases; nucleotides not matched to a gene: 6. CDR1 and CDR2 (germline): MDHEN, SYDVKM. Here the CDR3 DNA reads TGTGCCAGCAGTTTATCAGGTACAGGGGTTCAGCCCCAGCATTTT. Amino acids: CASSLSGTGVQPQHF. The full variable domain, rest sourced from reference TRBV28 and TRBJ1-5, is DVKVTQSSRYLVKRTGEKVFLECVQDMDHENMFWYRQDPGLGLRLIYFSYDVKMKEKGDIPEGYSVSREKKERFSLILESASTNQTSMYLCASSLSGTGVQPQHFGDGTRLSIL.